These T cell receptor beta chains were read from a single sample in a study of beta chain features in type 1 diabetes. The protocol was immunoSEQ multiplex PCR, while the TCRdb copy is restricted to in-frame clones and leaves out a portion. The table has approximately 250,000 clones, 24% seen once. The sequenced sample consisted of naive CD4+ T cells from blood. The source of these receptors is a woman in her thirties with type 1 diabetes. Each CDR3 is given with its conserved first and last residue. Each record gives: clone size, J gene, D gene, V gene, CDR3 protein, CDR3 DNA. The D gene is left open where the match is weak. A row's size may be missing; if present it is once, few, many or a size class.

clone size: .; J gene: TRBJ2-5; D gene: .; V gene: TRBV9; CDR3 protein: CASSALGTTQETQYF; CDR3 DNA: TGTGCCAGCAGCGCCCTGGGGACAACTCAAGAGACCCAGTACTTC
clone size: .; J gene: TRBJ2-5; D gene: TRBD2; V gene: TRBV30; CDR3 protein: CAWSAGTSGRETQYF; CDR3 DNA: TGTGCCTGGAGTGCCGGGACTAGCGGGAGAGAGACCCAGTACTTC
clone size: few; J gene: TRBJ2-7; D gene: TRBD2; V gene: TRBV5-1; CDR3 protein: CASSLEGPGLGSEQYF; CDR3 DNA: TGCGCCAGCAGCTTGGAAGGGCCGGGACTAGGATCCGAGCAGTACTTC
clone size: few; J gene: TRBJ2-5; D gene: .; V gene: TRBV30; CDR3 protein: CAWSVGTEETQYF; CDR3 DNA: TGTGCCTGGAGTGTGGGTACAGAAGAGACCCAGTACTTC
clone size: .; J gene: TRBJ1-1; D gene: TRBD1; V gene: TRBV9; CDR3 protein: CASSEGQGLNTEAFF; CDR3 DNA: TGTGCCAGCAGCGAGGGACAGGGGTTGAACACTGAAGCTTTCTTT
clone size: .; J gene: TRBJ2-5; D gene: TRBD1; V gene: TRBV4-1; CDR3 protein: CASSPRQGSYQETQYF; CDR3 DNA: TGCGCCAGCAGCCCAAGACAGGGGTCGTACCAAGAGACCCAGTACTTC
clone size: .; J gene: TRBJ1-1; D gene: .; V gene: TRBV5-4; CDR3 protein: CASRGQNTEAFF; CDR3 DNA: TGTGCCAGCAGAGGACAGAACACTGAAGCTTTCTTT
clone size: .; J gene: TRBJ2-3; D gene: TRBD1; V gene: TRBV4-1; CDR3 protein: CASSHPPGQGVNTQYF; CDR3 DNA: TGCGCCAGCAGCCATCCACCGGGACAGGGGGTGAATACGCAGTATTTT
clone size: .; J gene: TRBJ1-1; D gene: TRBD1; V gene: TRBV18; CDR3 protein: CASSPLDRDGTEAFF; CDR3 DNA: TGTGCCAGCTCACCCCTGGACAGGGACGGCACTGAAGCTTTCTTT
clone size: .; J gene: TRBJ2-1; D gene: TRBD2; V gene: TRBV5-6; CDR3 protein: CASREPGLAGVGEQFF; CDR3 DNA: TGTGCCAGCAGAGAACCGGGACTAGCGGGAGTTGGTGAGCAGTTCTTC
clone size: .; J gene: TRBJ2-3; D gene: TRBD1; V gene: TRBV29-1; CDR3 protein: CSVCPTGFPTDTQYF; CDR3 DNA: TGCAGCGTCTGCCCGACAGGGTTCCCTACAGATACGCAGTATTTT
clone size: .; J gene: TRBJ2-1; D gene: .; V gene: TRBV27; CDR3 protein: CASTRSRASAGNEQFF; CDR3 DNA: TGTGCCAGCACCCGGTCCAGGGCTAGCGCGGGCAATGAGCAGTTCTTC
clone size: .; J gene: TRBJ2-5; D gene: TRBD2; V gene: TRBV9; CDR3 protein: CASSVGGLAVTQYF; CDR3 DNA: TGTGCCAGCAGCGTAGGAGGACTAGCGGTGACCCAGTACTTC
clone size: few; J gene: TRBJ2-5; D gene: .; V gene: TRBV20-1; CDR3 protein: CSARFLETQYF; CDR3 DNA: TGCAGTGCTCGTTTCTTGGAGACCCAGTACTTC